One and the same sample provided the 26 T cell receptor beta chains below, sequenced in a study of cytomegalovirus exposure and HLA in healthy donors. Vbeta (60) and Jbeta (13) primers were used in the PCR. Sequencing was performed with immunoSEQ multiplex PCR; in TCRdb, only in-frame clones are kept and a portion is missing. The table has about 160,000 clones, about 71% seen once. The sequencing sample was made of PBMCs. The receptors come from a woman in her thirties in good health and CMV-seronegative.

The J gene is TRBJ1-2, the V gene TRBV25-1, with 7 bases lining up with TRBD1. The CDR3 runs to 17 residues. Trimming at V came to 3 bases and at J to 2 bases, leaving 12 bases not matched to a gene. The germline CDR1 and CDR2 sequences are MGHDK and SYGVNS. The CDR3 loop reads CASSDPKEQGPNYGYTF. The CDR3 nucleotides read TGTGCCAGCAGTGACCCAAAGGAACAGGGGCCGAACTATGGCTACACCTTC.

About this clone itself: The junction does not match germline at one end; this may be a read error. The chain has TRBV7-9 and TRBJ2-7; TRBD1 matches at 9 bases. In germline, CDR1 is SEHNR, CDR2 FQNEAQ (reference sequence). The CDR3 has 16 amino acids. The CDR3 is CSSSPSSGTGFFEQYF. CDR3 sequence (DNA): TGTTCCAGCAGTCCCAGCTCCGGGACAGGGTTTTTCGAGCAGTACTTC.

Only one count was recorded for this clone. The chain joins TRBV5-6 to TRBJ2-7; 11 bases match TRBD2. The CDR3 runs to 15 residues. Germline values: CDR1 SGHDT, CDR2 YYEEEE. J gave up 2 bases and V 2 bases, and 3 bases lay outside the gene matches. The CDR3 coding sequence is TGTGCCAGCAGCTTCTTAGCGGGAGGGACCTACGAGCAGTACTTC. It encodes CASSFLAGGTYEQYF.

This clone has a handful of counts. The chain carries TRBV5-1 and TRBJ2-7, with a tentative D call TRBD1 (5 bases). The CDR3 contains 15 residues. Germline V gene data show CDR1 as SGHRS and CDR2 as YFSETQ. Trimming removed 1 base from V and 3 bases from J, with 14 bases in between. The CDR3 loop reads CASSLFQGLSYEQYF. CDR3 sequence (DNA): TGCGCCAGCAGCTTGTTTCAGGGTTTGAGCTACGAGCAGTACTTC. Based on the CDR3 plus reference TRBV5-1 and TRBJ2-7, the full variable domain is KAGVTQTPRYLIKTRGQQVTLSCSPISGHRSVSWYQQTPGQGLQFLFEYFSETQRNKGNFPGRFSGRQFSNSRSEMNVSTLELGDSALYLCASSLFQGLSYEQYFGPGTRLTVT.

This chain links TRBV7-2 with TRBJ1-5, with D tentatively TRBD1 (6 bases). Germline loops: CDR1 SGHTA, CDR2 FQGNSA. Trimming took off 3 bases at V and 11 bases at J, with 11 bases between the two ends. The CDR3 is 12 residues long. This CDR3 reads CASSLGGAAQHF. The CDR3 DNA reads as TGTGCCAGCAGCTTGGGGGGGGCAGCCCAGCATTTT.

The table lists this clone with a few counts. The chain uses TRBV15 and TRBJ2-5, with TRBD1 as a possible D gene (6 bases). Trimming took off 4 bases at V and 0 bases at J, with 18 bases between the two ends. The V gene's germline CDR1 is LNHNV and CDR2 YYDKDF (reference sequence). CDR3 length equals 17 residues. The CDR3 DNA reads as TGTGCCACCAGCATGGGACAAGTGGGGGAGTACCAAGAGACCCAGTACTTC. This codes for CATSMGQVGEYQETQYF.

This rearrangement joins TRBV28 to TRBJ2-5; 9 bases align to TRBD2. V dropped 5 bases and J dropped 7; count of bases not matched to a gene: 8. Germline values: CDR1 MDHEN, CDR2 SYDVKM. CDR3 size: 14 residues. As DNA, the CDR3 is TGTGCCAGCAGTACCGTAGCGGGAGTGGGGACCCAGTACTTC. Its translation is CASSTVAGVGTQYF.

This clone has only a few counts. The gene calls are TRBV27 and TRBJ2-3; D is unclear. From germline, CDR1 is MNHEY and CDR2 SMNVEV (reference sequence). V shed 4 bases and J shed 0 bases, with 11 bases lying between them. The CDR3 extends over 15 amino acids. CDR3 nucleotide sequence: TGTGCCAGCAGTTCCTCGTTTCAGAGCACAGATACGCAGTATTTT. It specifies CASSSSFQSTDTQYF.

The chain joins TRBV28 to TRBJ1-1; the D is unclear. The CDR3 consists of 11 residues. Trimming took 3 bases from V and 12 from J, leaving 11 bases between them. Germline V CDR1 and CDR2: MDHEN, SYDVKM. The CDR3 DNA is TGTGCCAGCAGTTTTGAGGTGACTCCTTTCTTT. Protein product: CASSFEVTPFF.

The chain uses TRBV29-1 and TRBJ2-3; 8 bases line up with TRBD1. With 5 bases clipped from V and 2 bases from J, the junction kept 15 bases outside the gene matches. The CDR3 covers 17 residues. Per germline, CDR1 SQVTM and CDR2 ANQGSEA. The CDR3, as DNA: TGCAGCGTTCTGGACAGGGACATAAGGGGTTCCACAGATACGCAGTATTTT. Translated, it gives CSVLDRDIRGSTDTQYF.

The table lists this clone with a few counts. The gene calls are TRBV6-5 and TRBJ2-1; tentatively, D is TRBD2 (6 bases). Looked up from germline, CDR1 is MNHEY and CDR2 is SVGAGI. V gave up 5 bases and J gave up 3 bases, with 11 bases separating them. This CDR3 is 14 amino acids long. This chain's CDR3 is CASSDPGSYNEQFF. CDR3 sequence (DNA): TGTGCCAGCAGTGACCCCGGGAGCTACAATGAGCAGTTCTTC.

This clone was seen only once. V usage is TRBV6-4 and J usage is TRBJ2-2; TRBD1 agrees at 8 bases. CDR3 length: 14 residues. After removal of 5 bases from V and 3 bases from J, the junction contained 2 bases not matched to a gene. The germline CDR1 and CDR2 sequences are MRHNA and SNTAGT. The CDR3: CASSKQGDTGELFF. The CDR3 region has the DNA TGTGCCAGCAGTAAACAGGGGGACACCGGGGAGCTGTTTTTT.

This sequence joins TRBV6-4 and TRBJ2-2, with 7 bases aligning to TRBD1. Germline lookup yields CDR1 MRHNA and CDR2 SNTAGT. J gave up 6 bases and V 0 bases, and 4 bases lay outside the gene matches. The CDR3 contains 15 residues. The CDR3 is CASSDSGQVAGELFF. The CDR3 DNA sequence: TGTGCCAGCAGTGACTCCGGACAGGTCGCCGGGGAGCTGTTTTTT.

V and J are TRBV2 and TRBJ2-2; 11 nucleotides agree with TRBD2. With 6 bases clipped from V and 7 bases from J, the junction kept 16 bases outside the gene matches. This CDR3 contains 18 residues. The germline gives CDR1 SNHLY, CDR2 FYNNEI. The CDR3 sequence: CASRATSLAGGPNGELFF. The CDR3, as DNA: TGTGCCAGCAGAGCGACCTCCTTAGCGGGGGGGCCGAACGGGGAGCTGTTTTTT.

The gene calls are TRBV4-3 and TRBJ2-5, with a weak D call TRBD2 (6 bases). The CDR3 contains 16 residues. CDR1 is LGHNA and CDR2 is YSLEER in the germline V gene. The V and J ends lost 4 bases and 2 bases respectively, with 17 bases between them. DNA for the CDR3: TGCGCCAGCAGCCGCGGGACTCATGAAGGACAAGAGACCCAGTACTTC. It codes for CASSRGTHEGQETQYF.

This CDR3 is CASSEWQSQETQYF. CDR3 nucleotide sequence: TGTGCCAGCAGTGAATGGCAGTCCCAAGAGACCCAGTACTTC. The chain links TRBV2 to TRBJ2-5; D not resolved. V lost 2 bases and J lost 1, with 8 bases in between. CDR1 is SNHLY, CDR2 FYNNEI, per germline. CDR3 length: 14 amino acids. The complete variable domain, with remaining parts taken from reference TRBV2 and TRBJ2-5, reads EPEVTQTPSHQVTQMGQEVILRCVPISNHLYFYWYRQILGQKVEFLVSFYNNEISEKSEIFDDQFSVERPDGSNFTLKIRSTKLEDSAMYFCASSEWQSQETQYFGPGTRLLVL.

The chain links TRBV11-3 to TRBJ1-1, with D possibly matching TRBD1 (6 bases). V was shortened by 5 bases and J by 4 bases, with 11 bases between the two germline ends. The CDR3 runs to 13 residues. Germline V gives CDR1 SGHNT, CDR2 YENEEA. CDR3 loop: CASSLGTSTEAFF. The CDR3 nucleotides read TGTGCCAGCAGCCTTGGGACAAGCACTGAAGCTTTCTTT.

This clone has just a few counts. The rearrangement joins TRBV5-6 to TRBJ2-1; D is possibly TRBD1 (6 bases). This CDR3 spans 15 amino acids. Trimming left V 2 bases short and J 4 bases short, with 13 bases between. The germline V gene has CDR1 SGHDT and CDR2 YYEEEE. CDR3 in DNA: TGTGCCAGCAGCTTAGGACAGTGGGGGTACAATGAGCAGTTCTTC. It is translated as CASSLGQWGYNEQFF. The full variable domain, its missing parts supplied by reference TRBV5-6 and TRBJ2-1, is DAGVTQSPTHLIKTRGQQVTLRCSPKSGHDTVSWYQQALGQGPQFIFQYYEEEERQRGNFPDRFSGHQFPNYSSELNVNALLLGDSALYLCASSLGQWGYNEQFFGPGTRLTVL.

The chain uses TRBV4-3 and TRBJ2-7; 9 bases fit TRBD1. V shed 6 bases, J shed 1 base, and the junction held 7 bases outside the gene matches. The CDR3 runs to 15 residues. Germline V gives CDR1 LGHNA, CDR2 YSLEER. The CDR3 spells CASRTDRGSSYEQYF. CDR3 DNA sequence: TGCGCCAGCAGAACCGACAGGGGGTCTTCCTACGAGCAGTACTTC.

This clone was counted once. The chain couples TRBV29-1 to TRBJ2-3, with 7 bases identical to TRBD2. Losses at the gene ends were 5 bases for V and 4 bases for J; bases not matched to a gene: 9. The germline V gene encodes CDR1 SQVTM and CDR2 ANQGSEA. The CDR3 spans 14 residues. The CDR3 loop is CSVTSATIADTQYF. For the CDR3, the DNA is TGCAGCGTTACTAGCGCGACTATCGCAGATACGCAGTATTTT.

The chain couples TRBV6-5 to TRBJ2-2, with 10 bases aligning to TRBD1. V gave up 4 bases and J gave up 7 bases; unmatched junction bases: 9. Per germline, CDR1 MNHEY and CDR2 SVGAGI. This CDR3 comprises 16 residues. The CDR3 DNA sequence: TGTGCCAGCAGTTCCCCTGGGACAGGGGTCTTCGGGGAGCTGTTTTTT. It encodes CASSSPGTGVFGELFF.

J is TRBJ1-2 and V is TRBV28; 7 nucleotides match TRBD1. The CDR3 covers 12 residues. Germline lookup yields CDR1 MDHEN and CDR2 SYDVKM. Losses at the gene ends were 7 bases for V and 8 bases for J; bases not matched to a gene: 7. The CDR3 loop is CASNPRGRGYTF. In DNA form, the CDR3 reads TGTGCCAGCAACCCTAGGGGGCGCGGCTACACCTTC.

CDR3 region: CASSPMSDEKLFF. CDR3 sequence (DNA): TGTGCCAGCTCACCAATGAGCGATGAAAAACTGTTTTTT. The chain employs TRBV18 and TRBJ1-4; no clear D gene. Trimming stripped 2 bases from V and 6 bases from J, with 7 bases between. Germline V lookup: CDR1 KGHSH, CDR2 LQKENI. There are 13 residues in the CDR3. The complete variable domain, with remaining parts taken from reference TRBV18 and TRBJ1-4, reads NAGVMQNPRHLVRRRGQEARLRCSPMKGHSHVYWYRQLPEEGLKFMVYLQKENIIDESGMPKERFSAEFPKEGPSILRIQQVVRGDSAAYFCASSPMSDEKLFFGSGTQLSVL.

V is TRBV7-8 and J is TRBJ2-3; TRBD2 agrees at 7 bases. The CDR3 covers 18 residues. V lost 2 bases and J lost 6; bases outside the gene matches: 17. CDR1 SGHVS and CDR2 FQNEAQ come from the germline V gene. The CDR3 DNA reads TGTGCCAGCAGCTTACGGCTAGCGGACGTGCAGCGACGCGATACGCAGTATTTT. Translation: CASSLRLADVQRRDTQYF.

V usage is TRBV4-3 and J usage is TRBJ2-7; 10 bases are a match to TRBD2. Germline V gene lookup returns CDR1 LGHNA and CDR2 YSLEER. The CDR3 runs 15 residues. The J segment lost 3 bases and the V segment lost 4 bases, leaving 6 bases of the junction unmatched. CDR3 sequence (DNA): TGCGCCAGCAGCCGAGAACTAGCGGGGCACTACGAGCAGTACTTC. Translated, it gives CASSRELAGHYEQYF.

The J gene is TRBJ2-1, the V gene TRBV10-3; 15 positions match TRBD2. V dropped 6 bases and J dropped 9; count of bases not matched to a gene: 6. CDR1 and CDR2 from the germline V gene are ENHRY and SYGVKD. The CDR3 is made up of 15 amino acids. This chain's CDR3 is CAISRPGLAGGEQFF. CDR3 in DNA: TGTGCCATCAGCCGGCCGGGACTAGCGGGGGGTGAGCAGTTCTTC.